The 7 T cell receptor beta chains given below trace back to one sample, sequenced in a study of blood T cells in healthy people across ages (dated by TCRdb to between 2014 and 2017). The method was 5' RACE. A second PCR of roughly 7 to 11 cycles was performed with a sample-barcoded 5' primer and a J-beta primer mix. The raw public data were reprocessed by TCRdb itself: fastp quality trimming at Q25, MiXCR clonotype calling, in-frame beta chains only. Each CDR3 protein appears once, grouped with its most common genes and DNA. A total of some 1,800,000 distinct CDR3 sequences appear in this sample, roughly two fifths of them only once. The ten most abundant clones make up more than 20% of the sample. Sequencing used blood. These receptors were obtained from a human donor in good health.

The CDR3 spells CASSLDLSGGADTQYF. The CDR3, as DNA: TGTGCCAGCAGCTTAGATCTTAGCGGGGGGGCAGATACGCAGTATTTT. V gene TRBV7-2 combines with J gene TRBJ2-3, with 11 positions matching TRBD2. With 1 base clipped from V and 4 bases from J, the junction kept 4 bases outside the gene matches. This CDR3 is 16 amino acids long. From germline, CDR1 is SGHTA and CDR2 FQGNSA.

This clonotype was observed a few times. V is TRBV6-2 or TRBV6-3 and J is TRBJ2-1; 9 nucleotides align to TRBD2. Looked up from germline, CDR1 is MNHEY and CDR2 is SVGEGT. This CDR3 is built from 17 residues. J lost 7 bases, V lost 0 bases, and 10 bases had no gene match. The CDR3 DNA is TGTGCCAGCAGTTACTCGACTAGCTCTAGCGGGGATAATGAGCAGTTCTTC. It is translated as CASSYSTSSSGDNEQFF.

This clonotype was detected ten times or more. The genes are TRBV2 and TRBJ2-3, with D maybe TRBD1 (5 bases). Germline-derived CDR1 and CDR2 are SNHLY and FYNNEI. The CDR3 totals 14 residues. V was clipped by 5 bases and J by 4 bases, with 13 bases between them. DNA for the CDR3: TGTGCCAGCAGTTACACAGGTGTTGCAGATACGCAGTATTTT. It is translated as CASSYTGVADTQYF. The full variable domain, rest sourced from reference TRBV2 and TRBJ2-3, is EPEVTQTPSHQVTQMGQEVILRCVPISNHLYFYWYRQILGQKVEFLVSFYNNEISEKSEIFDDQFSVERPDGSNFTLKIRSTKLEDSAMYFCASSYTGVADTQYFGPGTRLTVL.

CDR3 loop: CASTPTGDRGHYGYTF. The CDR3, as DNA: TGTGCCAGCACTCCGACAGGGGACAGGGGGCACTATGGCTACACCTTC. This chain joins TRBV6-5 and TRBJ1-2; 12 positions match TRBD1. CDR1 and CDR2 from the germline V gene are MNHEY and SVGAGI. Trimming cost V 7 bases and J 3 bases; bases outside gene matches: 9. The CDR3 sequence is 16 residues long.

The chain joins TRBV10-3 to TRBJ2-1; perhaps TRBD2 as D (5 bases). Germline loops: CDR1 ENHRY, CDR2 SYGVKD. This CDR3 has 17 amino acids. V was pared by 3 bases and J by 8 bases, with 23 bases between. CDR3 protein: CAISDLVEERDWYEQFF. In nucleotides, the CDR3 is TGTGCCATCAGTGATCTTGTGGAGGAAAGGGATTGGTATGAGCAGTTCTTC.

This clonotype was observed a handful of times. The DNA of the CDR3 is TGCGCCAGCAGCTTGGTGGCGAACTCCTACAATGAGCAGTTCTTC. Protein product: CASSLVANSYNEQFF. The genes are TRBV5-1 and TRBJ2-1; D is uncertain. This CDR3 comprises 15 residues. Trimming removed 0 bases from V and 0 bases from J, with 7 bases in between. Germline V gives CDR1 SGHRS, CDR2 YFSETQ.

This clonotype was seen only a few times. The gene calls are TRBV29-1 and TRBJ2-3; D may match TRBD1 or TRBD2 (6 bases each). Germline V CDR1 and CDR2: SQVTM, ANQGSEA. The ends were cut back, 8 bases at V and 6 bases at J, with 18 bases in the middle. The CDR3 length is 13 residues. The CDR3 is CSSDRGGYDTQYF. Written as DNA, the CDR3 is TGCAGCTCTGATAGAGGGGGGTACGATACGCAGTATTTT.